These T cell receptor beta chains were read from a single sample in a study of early T cells in non-severe SARS-CoV-2 infection. From the 5' RACE reads, TCRdb called clonotypes with MiXCR, one entry per CDR3 protein. Here the sample spans tens of thousands of distinct CDR3 sequences, more than 14% being singletons. Sequenced here: whole blood, sampled at baseline. The source of these receptors is an adult who was a healthcare worker with PCR-confirmed SARS-CoV-2 infection or an uninfected control (not recorded which). Both conserved end residues are part of each CDR3. A D gene is named only where the DNA matches it firmly. Clone size is not always given. Where it is, it says once, few, many or a class for expanded clones.

once TRBJ2-1 TRBD2 TRBV4-2 CASSQGLAGVLGYNEQFF TGTGCCAGCAGCCAGGGACTAGCGGGAGTACTAGGTTACAATGAGCAGTTCTTC
few TRBJ2-7 . TRBV5-1 CASSLLTDSYEQYF TGCGCCAGCAGCCTCCTCACAGACAGCTACGAGCAGTACTTC
. TRBJ1-2 . TRBV6-4 CASRDTIINYGYTF TGTGCCAGCAGAGACACAATCATAAACTATGGCTACACCTTC
. TRBJ2-1 . TRBV12-3/TRBV12-4 CASSPRRFNEQFF TGTGCCAGCAGTCCCCGCAGGTTCAATGAGCAGTTCTTC
few TRBJ2-1 TRBD2 TRBV7-8 CASSLTGGLRNEQFF TGTGCCAGCAGCTTAACCGGGGGGTTGAGGAATGAGCAGTTCTTC
. TRBJ2-3 . TRBV4-1 CASSPTALISTDTQYF TGCGCCAGCAGCCCGACGGCACTAATTAGCACAGATACGCAGTATTTT
few TRBJ1-5 . TRBV28 CASSLGGVSNQPQHF TGTGCCAGCAGTTTGGGAGGGGTGAGCAATCAGCCCCAGCATTTT
many TRBJ2-4 TRBD2 TRBV7-2 CASSLTSGISKNIQYF TGTGCCAGCAGCTTGACTAGCGGGATTTCCAAAAACATTCAGTACTTC
. TRBJ1-1 TRBD1 TRBV3-1 CASSLTGGNTEAFF TGTGCCAGCAGCCTCACAGGGGGCAACACTGAAGCTTTCTTT
many TRBJ2-2 . TRBV7-6 CASRPSNTGELFF TGTGCCAGCAGACCCTCCAACACCGGGGAGCTGTTTTTT
. TRBJ2-1 . TRBV28 CASSSLDLEQFF TGTGCCAGCAGTTCCCTCGATCTAGAGCAGTTCTTC
. TRBJ2-7 TRBD1 TRBV7-9 CASSSGTGGNEQYF TGTGCCAGCAGCTCCGGGACAGGGGGTAACGAGCAGTACTTC
few TRBJ2-3 . TRBV5-1 CASSINWDTQYF TGCGCCAGCAGCATAAACTGGGATACGCAGTATTTT
many TRBJ1-1 . TRBV6-5 CASYRGGTTEAFF TGTGCCTCCTATCGGGGGGGCACCACTGAAGCTTTCTTT
. TRBJ2-1 TRBD2 TRBV11-2 CASSGGDGRTYNEQFF TGTGCCAGCAGCGGAGGTGACGGGAGGACTTACAATGAGCAGTTCTTC
. TRBJ2-7 . TRBV6-6 CASSYSEGPNEQYF TGTGCCAGCAGTTACTCAGAGGGCCCCAACGAGCAGTACTTC
. TRBJ2-7 . TRBV3-1 CASSQENGMGESYEQYF TGTGCCAGCAGCCAAGAGAACGGGATGGGGGAATCCTACGAGCAGTACTTC
many TRBJ2-6 . TRBV7-9 CASSLVAGANVLTF TGTGCCAGCAGCTTAGTGGCTGGGGCCAACGTCCTGACTTTC
many TRBJ2-4 . TRBV5-4 CASSPEAKNIQYF TGTGCCAGCAGCCCGGAGGCCAAAAACATTCAGTACTTC
. TRBJ2-1 TRBD2 TRBV20-1 CSTGGTSGSEQFF TGCAGTACGGGCGGGACTAGCGGGAGTGAGCAGTTCTTC
many TRBJ2-4 . TRBV10-1 CARGQDAKWGKNIQYF TGCGCCAGAGGGCAGGACGCGAAGTGGGGCAAAAACATTCAGTACTTC
. TRBJ2-1 TRBD2 TRBV18 CASSPQVAGADEQFF TGTGCCAGCTCACCACAGGTAGCGGGAGCGGATGAGCAGTTCTTC
. TRBJ1-5 TRBD1 TRBV7-2 CASSGQGWSNQPQHF TGTGCCAGCAGCGGACAGGGATGGAGCAATCAGCCCCAGCATTTT
few TRBJ2-3 TRBD2 TRBV20-1 CSARDGLAGDTQYF TGCAGTGCTAGAGATGGACTAGCGGGAGATACGCAGTATTTT
few TRBJ2-4 TRBD2 TRBV5-6 CASSNGLAANIQYF TGTGCCAGCAGCAATGGACTAGCGGCAAACATTCAGTACTTC
many TRBJ2-3 TRBD2 TRBV5-1 CASSQLLAGGPDTQYF TGCGCCAGCAGTCAACTACTAGCGGGAGGGCCAGATACGCAGTATTTT
few TRBJ2-7 . TRBV19 CASSGGYEQYF TGTGCCAGTAGTGGGGGCTACGAGCAGTACTTC
. TRBJ2-7 TRBD1 TRBV28 CASRTGNYEQYF TGTGCCAGCAGGACAGGGAACTACGAGCAGTACTTC
few TRBJ1-1 . TRBV12-3/TRBV12-4 CASSLDQVAFF TGTGCCAGCAGTTTAGACCAGGTGGCTTTCTTT
. TRBJ2-7 . TRBV29-1 CSVYSVGEQYF TGCAGCGTGTACTCCGTGGGGGAGCAGTACTTC
. TRBJ2-7 . TRBV6-2/TRBV6-3 CASGWQPISYEQYF TGTGCCAGCGGCTGGCAGCCAATTTCCTACGAGCAGTACTTC
. TRBJ1-2 . TRBV20-1 CSARDTWDKGYTF TGCAGTGCTAGAGACACGTGGGATAAAGGCTACACCTTC
few TRBJ2-1 . TRBV20-1 CSASGHNEQFF TGCAGTGCAAGCGGACACAATGAGCAGTTCTTC
few TRBJ2-3 . TRBV7-8 CASSAIGDTQYF TGTGCCAGCAGCGCCATAGGAGATACGCAGTATTTT
few TRBJ2-1 TRBD2 TRBV20-1 CSAPAGGPKNEQFF TGCAGTGCCCCAGCGGGAGGGCCTAAGAATGAGCAGTTCTTC
many TRBJ1-1 TRBD1 TRBV29-1 CSVEGDRGNTEAFF TGCAGCGTTGAGGGGGACAGGGGGAACACTGAAGCTTTCTTT
. TRBJ2-3 TRBD2 TRBV29-1 CSVETGSGSAQYF TGCAGCGTAGAAACCGGGAGCGGGAGTGCGCAGTATTTT
. TRBJ2-5 TRBD1 TRBV7-9 CASSLRDSPSETQYF TGTGCCAGCAGCTTAAGGGACAGCCCCTCGGAGACCCAGTACTTC
. TRBJ1-4 . TRBV12-3/TRBV12-4 CASSNPTTSEAENEKLFF TGTGCCAGCAGTAATCCGACGACTTCGGAGGCTGAAAATGAAAAACTGTTTTTT
few TRBJ2-5 TRBD2 TRBV5-8 CASSPGLAGGVQETQYF TGTGCCAGCAGCCCGGGACTAGCGGGAGGTGTCCAAGAGACCCAGTACTTC
few TRBJ2-2 TRBD2 TRBV29-1 CSVEVPSGSTSTGELFF TGCAGCGTTGAAGTCCCTAGCGGGAGTACTTCCACCGGGGAGCTGTTTTTT
once TRBJ1-1 TRBD1 TRBV20-1 CSATGGGYTEAFF TGCAGTGCTACGGGAGGGGGCTACACTGAAGCTTTCTTT
. TRBJ2-7 . TRBV9 CASSVAQTIEQYF TGTGCCAGCAGCGTAGCTCAGACAATCGAGCAGTACTTC
many TRBJ1-1 . TRBV21-1 CASSKVYTSRRNTEAFF TGTGCCAGCAGCAAAGTCTATACGTCGAGGCGGAACACTGAAGCTTTCTTT
. TRBJ2-7 . TRBV6-1 CATSGSGPYEQYF TGTGCCACCTCTGGGAGCGGGCCCTACGAGCAGTACTTC
many TRBJ2-5 . TRBV7-7 CASSSTRGETQYF TGTGCCAGCAGTTCGACTAGGGGCGAGACCCAGTACTTC
. TRBJ2-7 . TRBV7-8 CASSLVWSTGEAYEQYF TGTGCCAGCAGCTTAGTGTGGTCGACGGGAGAGGCGTACGAGCAGTACTTC
. TRBJ2-1 TRBD2 TRBV20-1 CSARLPGLATGNEQFF TGCAGTGCTAGACTTCCTGGACTAGCAACGGGCAATGAGCAGTTCTTC